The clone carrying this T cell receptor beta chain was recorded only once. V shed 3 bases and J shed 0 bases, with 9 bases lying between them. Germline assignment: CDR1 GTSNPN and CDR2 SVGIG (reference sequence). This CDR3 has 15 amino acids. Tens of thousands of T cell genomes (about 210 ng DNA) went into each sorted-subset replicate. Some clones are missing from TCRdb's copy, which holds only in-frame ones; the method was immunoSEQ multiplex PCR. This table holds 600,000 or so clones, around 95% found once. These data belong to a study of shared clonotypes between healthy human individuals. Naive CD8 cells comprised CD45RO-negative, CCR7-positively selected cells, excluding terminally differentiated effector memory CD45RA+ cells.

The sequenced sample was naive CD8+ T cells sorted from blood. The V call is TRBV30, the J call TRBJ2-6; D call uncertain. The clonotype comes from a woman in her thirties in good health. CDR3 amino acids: CAWSQGYSGANVLTF. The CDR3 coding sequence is TGTGCCTGGAGCCAAGGTTACTCTGGGGCCAACGTCCTGACTTTC.